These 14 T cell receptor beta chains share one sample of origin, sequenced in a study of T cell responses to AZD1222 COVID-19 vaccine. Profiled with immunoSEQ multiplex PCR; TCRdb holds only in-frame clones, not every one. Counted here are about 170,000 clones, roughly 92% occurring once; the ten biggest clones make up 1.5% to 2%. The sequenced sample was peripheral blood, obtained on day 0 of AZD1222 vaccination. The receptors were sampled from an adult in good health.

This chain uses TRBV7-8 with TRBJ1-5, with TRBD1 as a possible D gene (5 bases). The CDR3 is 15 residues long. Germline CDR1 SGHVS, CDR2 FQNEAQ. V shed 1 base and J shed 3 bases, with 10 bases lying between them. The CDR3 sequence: CASSLGDGFNQPQHF. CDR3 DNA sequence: TGTGCCAGCAGCTTAGGGGACGGATTCAATCAGCCCCAGCATTTT.

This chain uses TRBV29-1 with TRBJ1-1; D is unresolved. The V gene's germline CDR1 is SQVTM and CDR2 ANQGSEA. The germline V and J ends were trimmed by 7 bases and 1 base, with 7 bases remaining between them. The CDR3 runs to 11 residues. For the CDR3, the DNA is TGCAGCGCTCAGAAGAACACTGAAGCTTTCTTT. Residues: CSAQKNTEAFF. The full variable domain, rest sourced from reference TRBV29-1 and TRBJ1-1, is SAVISQKPSRDICQRGTSLTIQCQVDSQVTMMFWYRQQPGQSLTLIATANQGSEATYESGFVIDKFPISRPNLTFSTLTVSNMSPEDSSIYLCSAQKNTEAFFGQGTRLTVV.

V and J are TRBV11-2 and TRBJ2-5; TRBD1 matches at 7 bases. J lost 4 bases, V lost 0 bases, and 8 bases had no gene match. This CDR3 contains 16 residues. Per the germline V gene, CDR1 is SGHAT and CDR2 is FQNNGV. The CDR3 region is CASSLDLTGVGETQYF. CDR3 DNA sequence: TGTGCCAGCAGCTTAGATCTAACAGGGGTAGGAGAGACCCAGTACTTC.

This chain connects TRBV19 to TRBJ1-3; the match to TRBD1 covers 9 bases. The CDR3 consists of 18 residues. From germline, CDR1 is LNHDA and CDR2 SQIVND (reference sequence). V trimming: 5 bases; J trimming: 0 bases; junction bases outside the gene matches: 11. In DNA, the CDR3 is TGTGCCAGTAGTGTCAGACAACAGGGGGCCCTCTCTGGAAACACCATATATTTT. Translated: CASSVRQQGALSGNTIYF.

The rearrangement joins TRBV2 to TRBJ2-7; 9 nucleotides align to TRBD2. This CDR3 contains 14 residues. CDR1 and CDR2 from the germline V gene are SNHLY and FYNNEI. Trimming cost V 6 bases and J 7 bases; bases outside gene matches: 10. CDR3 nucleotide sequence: TGTGCCAGCAGGGGTAGCGGGGGCCCCCTGGAGCAGTACTTC. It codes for CASRGSGGPLEQYF.

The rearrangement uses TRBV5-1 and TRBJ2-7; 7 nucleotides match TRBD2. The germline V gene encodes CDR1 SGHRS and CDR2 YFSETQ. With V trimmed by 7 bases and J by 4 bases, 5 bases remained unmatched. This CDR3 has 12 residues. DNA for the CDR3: TGCGCCAGCGCGAAGGGAGGGTACGAGCAGTACTTC. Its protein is CASAKGGYEQYF.

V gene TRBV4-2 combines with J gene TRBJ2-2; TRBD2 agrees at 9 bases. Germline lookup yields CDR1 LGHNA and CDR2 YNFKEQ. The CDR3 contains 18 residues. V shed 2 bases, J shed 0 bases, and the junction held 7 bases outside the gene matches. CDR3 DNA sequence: TGTGCCAGCAGCCAAATCTGGGGACTAGCAGCGAACACCGGGGAGCTGTTTTTT. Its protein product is CASSQIWGLAANTGELFF.

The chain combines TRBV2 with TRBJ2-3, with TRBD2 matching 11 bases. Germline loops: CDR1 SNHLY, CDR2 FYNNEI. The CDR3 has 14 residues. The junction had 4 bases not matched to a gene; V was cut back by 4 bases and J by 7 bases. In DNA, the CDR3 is TGTGCCAGCAGTGGGACTAGCGGGCGTAATACGCAGTATTTT. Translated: CASSGTSGRNTQYF.

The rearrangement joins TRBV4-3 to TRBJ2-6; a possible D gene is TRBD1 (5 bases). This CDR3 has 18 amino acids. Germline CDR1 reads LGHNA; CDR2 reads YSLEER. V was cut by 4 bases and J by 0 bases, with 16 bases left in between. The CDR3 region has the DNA TGCGCCAGCAGCCCCCGACAGATACTCAGCTCTGGGGCCAACGTCCTGACTTTC. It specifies CASSPRQILSSGANVLTF.

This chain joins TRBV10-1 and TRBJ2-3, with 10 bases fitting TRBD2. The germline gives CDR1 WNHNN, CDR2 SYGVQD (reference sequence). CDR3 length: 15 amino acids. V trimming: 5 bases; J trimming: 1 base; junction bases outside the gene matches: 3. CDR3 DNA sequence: TGCGCCAGCAGTCAGCGGGGGGGCGGCACAGATACGCAGTATTTT. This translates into CASSQRGGGTDTQYF.

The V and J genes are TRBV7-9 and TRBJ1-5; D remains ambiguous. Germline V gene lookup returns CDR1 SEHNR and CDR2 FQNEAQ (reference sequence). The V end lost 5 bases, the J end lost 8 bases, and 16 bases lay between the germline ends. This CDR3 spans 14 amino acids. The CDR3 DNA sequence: TGTGCCAGCAGCCAGATGGCCACCCTAGAGCCCCAGCATTTT. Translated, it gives CASSQMATLEPQHF.

The CDR3 DNA follows: TGTGCCAGCAGGAGGACAGGGGGCTCCGGGGAGCTGTTTTTT. Translating it yields CASRRTGGSGELFF. The J gene is TRBJ2-2, the V gene TRBV6-5; 11 nucleotides match TRBD1. The CDR3 has 14 residues. Unmatched junction bases numbered 3, after V lost 6 bases and J lost 6 bases. CDR1 MNHEY and CDR2 SVGAGI come from the germline V gene.

CDR3 sequence (DNA): TGTGCCAGCAGCCCTAGGTCCGCCGGGGAGCTGTTTTTT. As protein: CASSPRSAGELFF. The rearrangement links TRBV5-4 to TRBJ2-2; no clear D. The CDR3 loop spans 13 amino acids. Trimming took 4 bases from V and 6 from J, leaving 10 bases between them. Germline V gene sequence: CDR1 SGHNT, CDR2 YYREEE (reference sequence).

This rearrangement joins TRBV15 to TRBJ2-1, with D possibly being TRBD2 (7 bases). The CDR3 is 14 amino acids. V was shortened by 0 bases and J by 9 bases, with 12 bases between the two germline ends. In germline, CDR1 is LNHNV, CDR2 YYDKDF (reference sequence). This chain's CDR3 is CATSRDPRGGEQFF. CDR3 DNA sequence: TGTGCCACCAGCAGAGATCCAAGGGGGGGTGAGCAGTTCTTC. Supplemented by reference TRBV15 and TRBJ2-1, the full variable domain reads DAMVIQNPRYQVTQFGKPVTLSCSQTLNHNVMYWYQQKSSQAPKLLFHYYDKDFNNEADTPDNFQSRRPNTSFCFLDIRSPGLGDTAMYLCATSRDPRGGEQFFGPGTRLTVL.